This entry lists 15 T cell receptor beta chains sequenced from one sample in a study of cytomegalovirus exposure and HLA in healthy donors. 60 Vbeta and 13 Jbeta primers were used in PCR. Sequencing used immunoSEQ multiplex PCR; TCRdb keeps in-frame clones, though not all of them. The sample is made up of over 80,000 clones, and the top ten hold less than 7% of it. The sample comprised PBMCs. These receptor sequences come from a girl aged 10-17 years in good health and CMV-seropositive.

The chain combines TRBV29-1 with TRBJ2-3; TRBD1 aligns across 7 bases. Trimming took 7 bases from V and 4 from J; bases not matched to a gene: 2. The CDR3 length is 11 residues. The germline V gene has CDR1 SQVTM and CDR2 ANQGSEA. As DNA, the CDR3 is TGCAGCGGGGGACAGCCAGATACGCAGTATTTT. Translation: CSGGQPDTQYF.

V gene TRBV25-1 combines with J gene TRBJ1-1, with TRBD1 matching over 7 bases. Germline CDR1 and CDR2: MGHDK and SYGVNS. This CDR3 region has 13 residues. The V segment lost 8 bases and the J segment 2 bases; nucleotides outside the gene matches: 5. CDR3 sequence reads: CASSGDSNTEAFF. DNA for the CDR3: TGTGCCAGCTCCGGGGACAGCAACACTGAAGCTTTCTTT.

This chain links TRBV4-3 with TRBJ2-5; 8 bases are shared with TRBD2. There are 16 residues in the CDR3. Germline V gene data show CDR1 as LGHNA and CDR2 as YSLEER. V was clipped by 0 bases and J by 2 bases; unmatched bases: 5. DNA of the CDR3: TGCGCCAGCAGCCAAGAGAGGGTAGCGGGGCAAGAGACCCAGTACTTC. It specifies CASSQERVAGQETQYF.

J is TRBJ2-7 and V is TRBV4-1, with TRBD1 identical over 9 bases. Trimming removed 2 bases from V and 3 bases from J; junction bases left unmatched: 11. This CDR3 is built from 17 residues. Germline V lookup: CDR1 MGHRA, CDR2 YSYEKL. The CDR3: CASSQLKAGQGDYEQYF. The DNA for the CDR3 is TGCGCCAGCAGCCAACTCAAAGCGGGACAGGGCGACTACGAGCAGTACTTC.

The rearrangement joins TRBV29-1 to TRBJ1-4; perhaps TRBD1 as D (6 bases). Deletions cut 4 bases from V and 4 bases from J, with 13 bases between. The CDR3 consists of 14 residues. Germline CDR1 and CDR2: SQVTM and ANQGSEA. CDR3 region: CSVAGGQHNEKLFF. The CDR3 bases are TGCAGCGTTGCAGGCGGACAGCATAATGAAAAACTGTTTTTT.

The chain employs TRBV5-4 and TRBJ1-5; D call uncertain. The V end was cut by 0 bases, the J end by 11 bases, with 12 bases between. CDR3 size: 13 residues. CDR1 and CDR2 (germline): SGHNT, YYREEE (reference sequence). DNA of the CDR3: TGTGCCAGCAGCTTGGGGCCGTCCGTCGCCCAGCATTTT. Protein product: CASSLGPSVAQHF.

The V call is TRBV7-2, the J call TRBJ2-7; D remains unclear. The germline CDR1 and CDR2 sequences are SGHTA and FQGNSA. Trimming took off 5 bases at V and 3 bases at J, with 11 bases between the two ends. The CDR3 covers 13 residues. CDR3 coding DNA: TGTGCCAGCAGCCCAGGATCGATCTACGAGCAGTACGTC. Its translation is CASSPGSIYEQYV.

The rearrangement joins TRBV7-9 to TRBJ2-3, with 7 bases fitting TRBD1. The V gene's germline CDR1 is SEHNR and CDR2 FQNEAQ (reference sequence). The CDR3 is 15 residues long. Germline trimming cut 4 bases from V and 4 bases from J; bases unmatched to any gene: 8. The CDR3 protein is CASSWGEGGADTQYF. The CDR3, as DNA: TGTGCCAGCAGCTGGGGCGAAGGGGGCGCAGATACGCAGTATTTT.

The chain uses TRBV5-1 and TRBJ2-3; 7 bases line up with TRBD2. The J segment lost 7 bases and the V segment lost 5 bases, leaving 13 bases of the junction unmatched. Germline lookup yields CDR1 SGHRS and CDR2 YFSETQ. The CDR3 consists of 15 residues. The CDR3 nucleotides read TGCGCCAGCAGTCTAGGGGACTTACTAGCGAATACGCAGTATTTT. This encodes CASSLGDLLANTQYF.

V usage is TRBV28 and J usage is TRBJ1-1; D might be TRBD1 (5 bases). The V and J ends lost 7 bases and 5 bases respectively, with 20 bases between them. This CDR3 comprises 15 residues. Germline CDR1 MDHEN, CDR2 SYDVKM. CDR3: CASKADPGGGTEAFF. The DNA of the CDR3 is TGTGCCAGCAAGGCGGATCCGGGGGGTGGTACTGAAGCTTTCTTT.

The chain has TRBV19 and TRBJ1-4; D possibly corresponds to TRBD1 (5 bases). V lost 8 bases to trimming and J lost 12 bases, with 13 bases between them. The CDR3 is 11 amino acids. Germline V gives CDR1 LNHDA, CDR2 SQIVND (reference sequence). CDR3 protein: CASGGRSELFF. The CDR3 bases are TGTGCCAGTGGGGGGAGGTCGGAACTGTTTTTT.

In DNA form, the CDR3 reads TGTGCCAGTAGTGCCTCCGCCGGGACAGGGGGCAAGAATGAGCAGTTCTTC. It codes for CASSASAGTGGKNEQFF. V usage is TRBV19 and J usage is TRBJ2-1; 12 bases are a match to TRBD1. CDR1 is LNHDA, CDR2 SQIVND, per germline (reference sequence). V gave up 5 bases and J gave up 7 bases; unmatched junction bases: 12. CDR3 length: 17 amino acids.

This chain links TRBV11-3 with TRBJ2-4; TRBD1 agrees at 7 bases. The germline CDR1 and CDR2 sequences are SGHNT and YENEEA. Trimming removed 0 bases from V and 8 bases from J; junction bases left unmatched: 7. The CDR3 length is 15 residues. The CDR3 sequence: CASSLDPRQGDIQYF. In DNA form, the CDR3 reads TGTGCCAGCAGCTTAGATCCCCGACAGGGAGACATTCAGTACTTC.

The CDR3 spells CASSYSRYNTGELFF. The CDR3 bases are TGTGCCAGCAGTTACTCGCGATACAACACCGGGGAGCTGTTTTTT. The genes are TRBV6-5 and TRBJ2-2; D gene uncertain. The CDR3 totals 15 residues. Per the germline V gene, CDR1 is MNHEY and CDR2 is SVGAGI. The germline V and J ends were trimmed by 0 bases and 2 bases, with 7 bases remaining between them.

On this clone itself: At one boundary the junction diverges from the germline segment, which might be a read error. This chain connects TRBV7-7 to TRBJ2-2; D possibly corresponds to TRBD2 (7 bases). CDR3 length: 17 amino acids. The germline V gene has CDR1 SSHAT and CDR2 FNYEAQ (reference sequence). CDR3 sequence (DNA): TGTGCTAGCAGCTTAGAAGTTGGCGGGGGCGGAACCGGGGAGCTGTTTTTT. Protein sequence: CASSLEVGGGGTGELFF.